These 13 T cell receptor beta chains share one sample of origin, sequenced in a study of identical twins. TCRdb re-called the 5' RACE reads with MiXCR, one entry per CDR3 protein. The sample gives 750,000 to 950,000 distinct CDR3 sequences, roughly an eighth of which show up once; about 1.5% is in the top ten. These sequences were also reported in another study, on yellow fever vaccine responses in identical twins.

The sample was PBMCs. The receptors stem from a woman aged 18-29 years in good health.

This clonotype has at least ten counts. CDR3 loop: CASSLGLSPLHF. The CDR3 DNA reads as TGTGCCAGCAGTTTGGGCCTTTCACCCCTCCACTTT. J is TRBJ1-6 and V is TRBV12-3 or TRBV12-4; D is unresolved. V was trimmed by 3 bases and J by 9 bases, leaving 6 bases between them. The CDR3 spans 12 residues.

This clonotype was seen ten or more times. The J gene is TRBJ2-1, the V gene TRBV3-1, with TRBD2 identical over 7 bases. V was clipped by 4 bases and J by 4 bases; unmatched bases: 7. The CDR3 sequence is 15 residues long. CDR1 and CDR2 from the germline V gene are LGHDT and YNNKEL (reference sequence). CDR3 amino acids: CASSRLLSGYNEQFF. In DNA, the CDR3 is TGTGCCAGCAGCCGATTACTTAGCGGGTACAATGAGCAGTTCTTC.

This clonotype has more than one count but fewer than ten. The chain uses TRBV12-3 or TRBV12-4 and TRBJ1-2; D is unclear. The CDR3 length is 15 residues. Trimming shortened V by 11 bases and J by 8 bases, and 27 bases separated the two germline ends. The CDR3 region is CASSRGALTSEGYTF. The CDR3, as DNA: TGTGCCTCCTCTCGGGGAGCCCTGACTTCAGAGGGCTACACCTTC.

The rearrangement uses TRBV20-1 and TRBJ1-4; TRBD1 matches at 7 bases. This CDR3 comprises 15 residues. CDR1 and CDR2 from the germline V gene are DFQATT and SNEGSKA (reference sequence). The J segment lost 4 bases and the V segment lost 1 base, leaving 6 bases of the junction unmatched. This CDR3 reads CSARARDSFNEKLFF. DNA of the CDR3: TGCAGTGCTAGAGCTCGGGACAGTTTTAATGAAAAACTGTTTTTT.

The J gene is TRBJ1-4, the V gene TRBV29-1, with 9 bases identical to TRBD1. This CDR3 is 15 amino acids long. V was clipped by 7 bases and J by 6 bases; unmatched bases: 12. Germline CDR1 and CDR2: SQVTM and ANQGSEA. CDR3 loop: CSARSGGQGHEKLFF. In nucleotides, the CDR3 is TGCAGCGCCCGCAGTGGGGGACAGGGTCATGAAAAACTGTTTTTT.

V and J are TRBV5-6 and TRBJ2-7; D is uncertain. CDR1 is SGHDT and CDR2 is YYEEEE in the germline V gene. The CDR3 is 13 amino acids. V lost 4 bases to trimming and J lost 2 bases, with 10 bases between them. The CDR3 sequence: CASSPVIPYEQYF. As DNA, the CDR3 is TGTGCCAGCAGCCCGGTGATCCCCTACGAGCAGTACTTC. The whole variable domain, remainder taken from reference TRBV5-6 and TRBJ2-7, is DAGVTQSPTHLIKTRGQQVTLRCSPKSGHDTVSWYQQALGQGPQFIFQYYEEEERQRGNFPDRFSGHQFPNYSSELNVNALLLGDSALYLCASSPVIPYEQYFGPGTRLTVT.

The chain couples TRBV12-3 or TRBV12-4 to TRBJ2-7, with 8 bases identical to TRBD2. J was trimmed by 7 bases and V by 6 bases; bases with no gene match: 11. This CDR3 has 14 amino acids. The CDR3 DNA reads TGTGCCAGCAGACCGAGCGGGGGATTGGGGGAGCAGTACTTC. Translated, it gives CASRPSGGLGEQYF.

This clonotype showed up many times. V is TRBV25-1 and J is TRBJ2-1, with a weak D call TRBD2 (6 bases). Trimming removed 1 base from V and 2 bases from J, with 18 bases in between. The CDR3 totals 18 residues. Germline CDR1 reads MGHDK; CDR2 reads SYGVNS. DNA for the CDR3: TGTGCCAGCAGTGAATTCGAGCGGGCCAAGACCACCTACAATGAGCAGTTCTTC. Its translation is CASSEFERAKTTYNEQFF.

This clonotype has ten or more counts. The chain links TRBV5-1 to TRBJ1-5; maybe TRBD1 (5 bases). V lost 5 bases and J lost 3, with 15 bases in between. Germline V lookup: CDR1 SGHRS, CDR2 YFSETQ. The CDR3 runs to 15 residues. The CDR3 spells CASRNRTGTNQPQHF. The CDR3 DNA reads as TGCGCCAGCAGAAATCGAACAGGTACCAATCAGCCCCAGCATTTT.

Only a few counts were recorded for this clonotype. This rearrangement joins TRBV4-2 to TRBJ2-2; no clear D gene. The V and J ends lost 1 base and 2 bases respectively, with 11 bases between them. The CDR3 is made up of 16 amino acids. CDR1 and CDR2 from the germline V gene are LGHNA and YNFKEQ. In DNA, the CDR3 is TGTGCCAGCAGCCAAGGGTTTTGGCTCAACACCGGGGAGCTGTTTTTT. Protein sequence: CASSQGFWLNTGELFF.

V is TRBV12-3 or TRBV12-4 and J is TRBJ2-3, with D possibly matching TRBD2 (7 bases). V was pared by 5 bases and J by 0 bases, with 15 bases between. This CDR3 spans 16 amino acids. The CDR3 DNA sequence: TGTGCCAGCAGTCGGGGGGCGGGTACTAGCACAGATACGCAGTATTTT. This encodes CASSRGAGTSTDTQYF.

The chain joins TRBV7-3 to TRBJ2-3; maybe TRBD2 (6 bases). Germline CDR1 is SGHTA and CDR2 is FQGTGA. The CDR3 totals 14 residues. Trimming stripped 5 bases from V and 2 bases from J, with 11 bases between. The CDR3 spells CASSPTGDTDTQYF. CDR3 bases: TGTGCCAGCAGCCCGACGGGGGACACAGATACGCAGTATTTT.

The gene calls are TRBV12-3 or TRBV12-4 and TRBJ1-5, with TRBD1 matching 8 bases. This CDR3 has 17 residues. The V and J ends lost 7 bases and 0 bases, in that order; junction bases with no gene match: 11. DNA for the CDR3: TGTGCCAGCACCCAGGGGGCCACCGGCGATAGCAATCAGCCCCAGCATTTT. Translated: CASTQGATGDSNQPQHF.